This TCR beta chain was found in a study of cytomegalovirus exposure and HLA in healthy donors. In the study overall: An early data release held tens of millions of unique TCRs from HLA-typed donors. General study findings and limits: Presence/absence analyses rested on an assumption that sequencing depth was roughly uniform across donors.

Primers for the PCR totalled 60 Vbeta and 13 Jbeta. In the study's own analysis: Approximately 78 million unique TCR beta chains, some 9.9 million of them shared, were counted by a later analysis. TCRdb's table, derived via immunoSEQ multiplex PCR, lists solely in-frame clones and lacks some. The V and J calls and clone size are taken from that table; D and trimming were inferred from the DNA. The sample includes 100,000 to 150,000 clones, about 81% of them seen just once. A remark on this clone: Its antigen is currently unknown.

The trim removed 5 bases at V and 7 bases at J, leaving 2 bases unmatched. Per the germline V gene, CDR1 is SNHLY and CDR2 is FYNNEI. The CDR3 has 13 amino acids. Specimen: PBMCs. The sequence came from a man aged 35-49 years in good health and CMV-seronegative. The chain links TRBV2 to TRBJ1-5; 10 bases match TRBD1. The CDR3 DNA is TGTGCCAGCAGTCGACAGGGGGCACAGCCCCAGCATTTT. Amino acid sequence: CASSRQGAQPQHF.